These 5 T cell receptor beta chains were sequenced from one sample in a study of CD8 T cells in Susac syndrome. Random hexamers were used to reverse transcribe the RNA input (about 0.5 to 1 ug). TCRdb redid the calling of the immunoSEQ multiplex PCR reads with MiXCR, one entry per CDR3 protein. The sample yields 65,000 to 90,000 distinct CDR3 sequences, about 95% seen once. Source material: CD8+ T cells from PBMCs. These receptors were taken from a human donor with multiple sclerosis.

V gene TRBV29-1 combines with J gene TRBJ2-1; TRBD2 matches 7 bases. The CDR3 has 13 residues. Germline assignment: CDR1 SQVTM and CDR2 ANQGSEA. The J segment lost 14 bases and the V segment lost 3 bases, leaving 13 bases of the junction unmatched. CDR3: CSVEGGEPLNKFF. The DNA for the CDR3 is TGCAGCGTTGAGGGGGGGGAACCACTAAATAAGTTCTTC.

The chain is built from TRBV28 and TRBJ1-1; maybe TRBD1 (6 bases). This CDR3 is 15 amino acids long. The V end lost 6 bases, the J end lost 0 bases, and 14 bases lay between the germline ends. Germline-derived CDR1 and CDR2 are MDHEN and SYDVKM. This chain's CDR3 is CASRLITGLNTEAFF. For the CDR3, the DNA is TGTGCCAGCAGACTGATAACAGGGTTGAACACTGAAGCTTTCTTT.

The DNA of the CDR3 is TGTGCCAGCAGCGTCCCTAGCGGGGGGGACAATGAGCAGTTCTTC. This translates into CASSVPSGGDNEQFF. The chain joins TRBV7-9 to TRBJ2-1; 12 bases match TRBD2. CDR1 and CDR2 from the germline V gene are SEHNR and FQNEAQ (reference sequence). This CDR3 has 15 amino acids. The ends lost 5 bases at V and 5 bases at J; junction bases unmatched: 4.

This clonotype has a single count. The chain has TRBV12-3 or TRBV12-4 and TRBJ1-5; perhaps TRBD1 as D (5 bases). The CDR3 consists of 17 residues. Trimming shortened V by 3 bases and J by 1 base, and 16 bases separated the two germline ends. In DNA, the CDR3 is TGTGCCAGCAGTTTCGGCAGGGAGGGAGGGAGCAATCAGCCCCAGCATTTT. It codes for CASSFGREGGSNQPQHF.

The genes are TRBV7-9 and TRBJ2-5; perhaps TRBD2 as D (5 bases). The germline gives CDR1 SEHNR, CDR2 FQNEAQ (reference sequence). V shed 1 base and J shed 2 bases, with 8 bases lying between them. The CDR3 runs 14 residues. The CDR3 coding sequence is TGTGCCAGCAGCTTAGTGAGAGGGCAAGAGACCCAGTACTTC. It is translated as CASSLVRGQETQYF.